The sequence of this T cell receptor (beta chain) was determined in a study of blood T cell repertoires in COVID-19. As for the study in general: Specimens from acute and convalescent COVID-19 originated in the United States, Italy and Spain. The analysed material was cDNA or gDNA that came from T cells, B-cell-depleted T cells, or PBMCs.

The authors' processing: Amplifying reference gene primers gave estimates of nucleated cell counts. Repertoires were generated with immunoSEQ multiplex PCR, while TCRdb's copy carries only in-frame clones and drops some. From that table come the V and J calls and clone size; the DNA was used to work out D and trimming. Among 300,000 or so clones listed, more than 70% were seen once. CDR1 is LNHDA, CDR2 SQIVND, per germline (reference sequence). The CDR3 has 13 amino acids. Germline trimming cut 6 bases from V and 5 bases from J; bases unmatched to any gene: 3. The chain has TRBV19 and TRBJ2-5; TRBD2 agrees at 10 bases. This sequence originates from a woman aged 45-59 years who had recovered from COVID-19. Sequenced: peripheral blood. CDR3 nucleotides: TGTGCCAGTAGAGAGCGGGGGGGGGAGACCCAGTACTTC. Protein product: CASRERGGETQYF.